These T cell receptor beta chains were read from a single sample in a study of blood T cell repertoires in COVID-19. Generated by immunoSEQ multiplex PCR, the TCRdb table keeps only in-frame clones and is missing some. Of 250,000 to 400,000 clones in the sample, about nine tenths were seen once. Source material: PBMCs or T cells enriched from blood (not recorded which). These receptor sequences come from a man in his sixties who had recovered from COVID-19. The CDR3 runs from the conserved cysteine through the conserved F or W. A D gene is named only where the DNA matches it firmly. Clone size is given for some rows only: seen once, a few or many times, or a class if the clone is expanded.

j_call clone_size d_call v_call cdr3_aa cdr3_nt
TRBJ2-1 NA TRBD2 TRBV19 CASSILTSGVYNEQFF TGTGCCAGTAGTATACTTACTAGCGGGGTGTACAATGAGCAGTTCTTC
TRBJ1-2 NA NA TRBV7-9 CASSQRGGAELSYTF TGTGCCAGCAGCCAACGAGGGGGGGCTGAGTTGAGCTACACCTTC
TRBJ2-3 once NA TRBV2 CASSRDFTSTDTQYF TGTGCCAGCAGTCGGGACTTTACTAGCACAGATACGCAGTATTTT
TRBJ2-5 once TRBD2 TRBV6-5 CASSTSGRTQETQYF TGTGCCAGCAGTACTAGCGGGAGGACTCAAGAGACCCAGTACTTC
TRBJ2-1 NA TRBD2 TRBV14 CASSQGLASVNEQFF TGTGCCAGCAGCCAAGGACTAGCCTCTGTCAATGAGCAGTTCTTC
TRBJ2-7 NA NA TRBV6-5 CASSYSSRGPYEQYF TGTGCCAGCAGTTACTCGAGCAGGGGACCCTACGAGCAGTACTTC
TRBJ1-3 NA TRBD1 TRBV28 CASSTRTRGLSGNTIYF TGTGCCAGCAGTACCCGAACGAGGGGGCTGTCTGGAAACACCATATATTTT
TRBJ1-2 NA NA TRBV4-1 CASSQGDINNYGYTF TGCGCCAGCAGCCAAGGGGACATCAATAACTATGGCTACACCTTC
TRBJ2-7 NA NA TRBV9 CASSVKGNYEQYF TGTGCCAGCAGCGTAAAGGGGAACTACGAGCAGTACTTC
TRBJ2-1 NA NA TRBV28 CASSPPQQDYNEQFF TGTGCCAGCAGTCCGCCACAACAGGACTACAATGAGCAGTTCTTC
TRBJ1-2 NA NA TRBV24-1 CATSRQDYGYTF TGTGCCACCAGTCGACAGGACTATGGCTACACCTTC
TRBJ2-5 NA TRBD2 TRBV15 CATRLGLAGGPGETQYF TGTGCCACCCGACTTGGACTAGCGGGAGGGCCCGGGGAGACCCAGTACTTC
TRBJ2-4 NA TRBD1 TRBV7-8 CASSFRDSDIQYF TGTGCCAGCAGCTTTCGGGACAGCGACATTCAGTACTTC
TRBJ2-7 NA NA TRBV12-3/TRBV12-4 CASSFRTSYEQYF TGTGCCAGCAGTTTTCGGACTTCCTACGAGCAGTACTTC
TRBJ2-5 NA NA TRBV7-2 CASSLLRVAETQYF TGTGCCAGCAGCTTACTCAGGGTGGCAGAGACCCAGTACTTC
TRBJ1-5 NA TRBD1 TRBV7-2 CASSLTGGGYSNQPQHF TGTGCCAGCAGCTTGACAGGGGGCGGGTATAGCAATCAGCCCCAGCATTTT
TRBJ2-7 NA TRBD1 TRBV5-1 CASSPPSTGQGAEQYF TGCGCCAGCAGCCCCCCAAGTACGGGACAGGGAGCCGAGCAGTACTTC
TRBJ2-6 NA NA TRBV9 CASSVAAVSSGANVLTF TGTGCCAGCAGCGTAGCAGCGGTAAGCTCTGGGGCCAACGTCCTGACTTTC
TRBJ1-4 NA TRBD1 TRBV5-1 CASSLSRGHEKLFF TGCGCCAGCAGCTTGAGCAGGGGGCACGAAAAACTGTTTTTT
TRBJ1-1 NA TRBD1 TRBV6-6 CASSRTGGSGTEAFF TGTGCCAGCAGTAGGACAGGCGGGTCGGGCACTGAAGCTTTCTTT
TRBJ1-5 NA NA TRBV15 CATSRDGQGSNQPQHF TGTGCCACCAGCAGAGATGGGCAGGGGAGCAATCAGCCCCAGCATTTT
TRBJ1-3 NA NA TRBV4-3 CASSQAEAGSSGNTIYF TGCGCCAGCAGCCAAGCGGAGGCAGGAAGCTCTGGAAACACCATATATTTT
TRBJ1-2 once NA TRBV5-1 CASSGAGTGYGYTF TGCGCCAGCAGCGGGGCGGGGACGGGCTATGGCTACACCTTC
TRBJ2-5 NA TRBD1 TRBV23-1 CASSRFDEGTGEETQYF TGCGCCAGCAGTCGATTTGACGAAGGGACAGGGGAAGAGACCCAGTACTTC
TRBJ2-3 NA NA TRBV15 CATSKQIRESTDTQYF TGTGCCACCAGCAAACAGATCCGGGAGAGCACAGATACGCAGTATTTT
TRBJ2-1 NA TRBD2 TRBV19 CASSITRTSGSFNEQFF TGTGCCAGTAGTATAACGCGAACTAGCGGGAGTTTCAATGAGCAGTTCTTC
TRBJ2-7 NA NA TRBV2 CASSEVRRGGEQYF TGTGCCAGCAGTGAAGTTCGGAGGGGGGGCGAGCAGTACTTC